The 4 T cell receptor beta chains below were found in one sample sequenced in a study of blood T cell repertoires in COVID-19. Sequencing was performed with immunoSEQ multiplex PCR; in TCRdb, only in-frame clones are kept and a portion is missing. The sample gives about 120,000 clones, approximately 90% of which show up once; 15% to 20% is in the top ten. The sequenced sample was peripheral blood. These receptors came from a human donor with acute or convalescent COVID-19. The donor label of this sample is uncertain.

The chain joins TRBV6-5 to TRBJ2-3; 7 bases map to TRBD1. CDR1 is MNHEY and CDR2 is SVGAGI in the germline V gene. With V trimmed by 8 bases and J by 2 bases, 7 bases remained unmatched. The CDR3 runs to 14 residues. CDR3 loop: CASRDRGYTDTQYF. CDR3 sequence (DNA): TGTGCCAGCCGGGACAGAGGGTACACAGATACGCAGTATTTT.

The chain recombines TRBV3-1 (or the pseudogene TRBV3-2) with TRBJ2-3; D gene unclear. This CDR3 region has 13 residues. CDR1 is LGHDT, CDR2 YNNKEL, per germline (reference sequence). Trimming took 8 bases from V and 1 from J, leaving 10 bases between them. As DNA, the CDR3 is TGTGCCAGCCTTCTAGGTGGCACAGATACGCAGTATTTT. This translates into CASLLGGTDTQYF.

This clone was observed a single time. This chain connects TRBV4-2 to TRBJ2-1, with unresolved D. The V end lost 4 bases, the J end lost 9 bases, and 19 bases lay between the germline ends. This CDR3 is 15 amino acids long. The V gene's germline CDR1 is LGHNA and CDR2 YNFKEQ. The CDR3 bases are TGTGCCAGCAGCCCCCCTTTAAGTTCGTTCGGTGAGCAGTTCTTC. Encoded protein: CASSPPLSSFGEQFF.

The chain uses TRBV7-2 and TRBJ2-3; TRBD2 matches 10 bases. The CDR3 is 17 amino acids. CDR1 and CDR2 (germline): SGHTA, FQGNSA. With 5 bases clipped from V and 4 bases from J, the junction kept 12 bases outside the gene matches. The CDR3 region has the DNA TGTGCCAGCAGCCTATATCAGAGCGGGAGGGCGGCAGATACGCAGTATTTT. Amino acid sequence: CASSLYQSGRAADTQYF.